The 27 T cell receptor beta chains presented below share a single source sample, sequenced in a study of blood T cell repertoires in COVID-19. The repertoire was sequenced with immunoSEQ multiplex PCR; TCRdb's copy has only in-frame clones and lacks some. The sample lists some 81,000 clones, more than 90% occurring once. The specimen was peripheral blood. The receptors were gathered from a human donor with active COVID-19. The donor label of this sample is uncertain.

This chain connects TRBV2 to TRBJ2-5, with 11 bases lining up with TRBD2. The CDR3 runs 15 residues. Germline CDR1 is SNHLY and CDR2 is FYNNEI. J lost 5 bases, V lost 8 bases, and 10 bases had no gene match. In nucleotides, the CDR3 is TGTGCCAGCTTAGCGGGGGGGTCGTACGTGGAGACCCAGTACTTC. Translation: CASLAGGSYVETQYF.

The chain uses TRBV11-2 and TRBJ2-3, with 8 bases lining up with TRBD2. The CDR3 contains 15 residues. CDR1 and CDR2 (germline): SGHAT, FQNNGV. After removal of 1 base from V and 1 base from J, the junction contained 1 base not matched to a gene. The CDR3 DNA sequence: TGTGCCAGCAGCTTAGTGACTAGCGGCACAGATACGCAGTATTTT. Encoded protein: CASSLVTSGTDTQYF.

The rearrangement joins TRBV18 to TRBJ1-3; maybe TRBD1 (6 bases). V lost 3 bases, J lost 8 bases, and 20 bases lay in between. The CDR3 extends over 16 amino acids. Per the germline V gene, CDR1 is KGHSH and CDR2 is LQKENI. In nucleotides, the CDR3 is TGTGCCAGCTCACCCGTAACAGGGAATAAGATGGACACCATATATTTT. Its translation: CASSPVTGNKMDTIYF.

This chain links TRBV10-3 with TRBJ2-2, with TRBD2 matching over 12 bases. The CDR3 is 16 amino acids. The V gene's germline CDR1 is ENHRY and CDR2 SYGVKD. V lost 6 bases and J lost 4; bases outside the gene matches: 6. The CDR3 coding sequence is TGTGCCATCAGGGCACTAGCGGGAGGAGGCACCGGGGAGCTGTTTTTT. Amino acid sequence: CAIRALAGGGTGELFF.

The genes are TRBV24-1 and TRBJ2-3; D unclear. In germline, CDR1 is KGHDR, CDR2 SFDVKD. The CDR3 is 17 residues long. V was clipped by 5 bases and J by 0 bases, with 17 bases between them. CDR3 residues: CATSVRNDITSTDTQYF. The CDR3 nucleotides are TGTGCCACCAGTGTAAGGAATGACATAACCAGCACAGATACGCAGTATTTT.

The V and J genes are TRBV6-5 and TRBJ2-1; 8 bases map to TRBD2. The germline V gene has CDR1 MNHEY and CDR2 SVGAGI. This CDR3 has 12 amino acids. J was trimmed by 10 bases and V by 9 bases; bases with no gene match: 8. The CDR3 region has the DNA TGTGCCAGTAGTCTAGCGGGCGGCGAGCAGTTCTTC. It codes for CASSLAGGEQFF.

The chain employs TRBV27 and TRBJ2-1; D unresolved. From germline, CDR1 is MNHEY and CDR2 SMNVEV (reference sequence). This CDR3 is 13 amino acids long. Trimming shortened V by 4 bases and J by 4 bases, and 8 bases separated the two germline ends. For the CDR3, the DNA is TGTGCCAGCAGTTCGGCGAGGTACAATGAGCAGTTCTTC. Translated, it gives CASSSARYNEQFF.

CDR3 DNA: TGTGCCAGCGCTCGGGACAGGGTGGAAGGCTACACCTTC. This gives the protein CASARDRVEGYTF. The rearrangement uses TRBV6-5 and TRBJ1-2; TRBD1 agrees at 9 bases. There are 13 residues in the CDR3. Germline CDR1 is MNHEY and CDR2 is SVGAGI. V lost 8 bases and J lost 8; bases outside the gene matches: 9.

The chain employs TRBV3-1 (or the pseudogene TRBV3-2) and TRBJ2-7; 7 positions match TRBD2. Germline V gives CDR1 LGHDT, CDR2 YNNKEL (reference sequence). The CDR3 contains 14 residues. Trimming removed 3 bases from V and 2 bases from J; junction bases left unmatched: 4. The CDR3 reads CASSQEGLTYEQYF. The CDR3 bases are TGTGCCAGCAGCCAGGAGGGACTAACCTACGAGCAGTACTTC.

This chain links TRBV7-8 with TRBJ2-7, with TRBD1 identical over 9 bases. Trimming cost V 4 bases and J 5 bases; bases outside gene matches: 6. The CDR3 spans 14 residues. CDR1 is SGHVS and CDR2 is FQNEAQ in the germline V gene. The DNA for the CDR3 is TGTGCCAGCAGCTCCCGGACAGGGGCGAACGAGCAGTACTTC. This codes for CASSSRTGANEQYF.

CDR3 DNA sequence: TGTGCTAGTGGTAGTCCGGCCCAGTACTTC. Translated, it gives CASGSPAQYF. This chain connects TRBV12-5 to TRBJ2-5; no definite D call. The CDR3 sequence is 10 residues long. CDR1 LGHNT and CDR2 FRNRAP come from the germline V gene. Trimming removed 5 bases at V and 9 bases at J, with 7 bases between.

The chain uses TRBV13 and TRBJ2-6; possible D gene TRBD1, 7 bases. The CDR3 runs to 18 residues. Germline V gene lookup returns CDR1 PRHDT and CDR2 FYEKMQ (reference sequence). V lost 5 bases to trimming and J lost 2 bases, with 19 bases between them. This CDR3 is CASSVQFQGGTGANVLTF. The CDR3 nucleotides read TGTGCCAGCAGCGTACAATTTCAGGGGGGTACTGGGGCCAACGTCCTGACTTTC. Supplemented by reference TRBV13 and TRBJ2-6, the full variable domain reads AAGVIQSPRHLIKEKRETATLKCYPIPRHDTVYWYQQGPGQDPQFLISFYEKMQSDKGSIPDRFSAQQFSDYHSELNMSSLELGDSALYFCASSVQFQGGTGANVLTFGAGSRLTVL.

The genes are TRBV7-6 and TRBJ2-2; a possible D gene is TRBD1 (6 bases). V lost 4 bases to trimming and J lost 5 bases, with 17 bases between them. Germline V gene data show CDR1 as SGHVS and CDR2 as FNYEAQ. The CDR3 is 16 amino acids. Written as DNA, the CDR3 is TGTGCCAGCAGCTCTATACGGGACACTCGGACCGGGGAGCTGTTTTTT. It codes for CASSSIRDTRTGELFF.

CDR3 DNA: TGTGCCAGCAGCTTCTTTCTGGCGGGGACTAGCACAGATACGCAGTATTTT. It codes for CASSFFLAGTSTDTQYF. The chain joins TRBV5-4 to TRBJ2-3; TRBD2 might be the D (6 bases). The V end was cut by 2 bases, the J end by 0 bases, with 16 bases between. CDR3 length equals 17 residues. The germline gives CDR1 SGHNT, CDR2 YYREEE (reference sequence).

The chain links TRBV29-1 to TRBJ2-1; tentatively, D is TRBD1 (7 bases). The V end lost 1 base, the J end lost 7 bases, and 17 bases lay between the germline ends. Per the germline V gene, CDR1 is SQVTM and CDR2 is ANQGSEA. The CDR3 runs to 15 residues. The CDR3 DNA reads TGCAGCGTTGAAGGGTTGGAGGGGGCTGGAAATGAGCAGTTCTTC. Its protein product is CSVEGLEGAGNEQFF.

V and J are TRBV5-1 and TRBJ1-4; D might be TRBD1 (5 bases). V was pared by 1 base and J by 2 bases, with 21 bases between. This CDR3 has 19 amino acids. The germline CDR1 and CDR2 sequences are SGHRS and YFSETQ. CDR3 nucleotides: TGCGCCAGCAGCTTGATGTTCAAGGGGCGTTCTTCGACTAATGAAAAACTGTTTTTT. It yields the protein CASSLMFKGRSSTNEKLFF.

The CDR3 sequence is CASSPHPQGTNTEAFF. The CDR3 bases are TGTGCCAGCAGCCCCCACCCGCAGGGGACGAACACTGAAGCTTTCTTT. V and J are TRBV3-1 (or the pseudogene TRBV3-2) and TRBJ1-1; tentative D call: TRBD1 (6 bases). The CDR3 sequence is 16 residues long. V was cut by 4 bases and J by 1 base, with 16 bases left in between. Germline CDR1 LGHDT, CDR2 YNNKEL (reference sequence).

V and J are TRBV7-2 and TRBJ1-5; 8 bases are shared with TRBD1. CDR3 length: 14 amino acids. V lost 5 bases and J lost 10; bases outside the gene matches: 10. Looked up from germline, CDR1 is SGHTA and CDR2 is FQGNSA. The CDR3 loop reads CASSLTGGVDPQHF. CDR3 DNA sequence: TGTGCCAGCAGCCTCACAGGGGGGGTTGACCCCCAGCATTTT.

The J gene is TRBJ2-3, the V gene TRBV14, with 9 bases matching TRBD2. The trim removed 1 base at V and 6 bases at J, leaving 8 bases unmatched. The CDR3 is made up of 16 amino acids. Looked up from germline, CDR1 is SGHDN and CDR2 is FVKESK. CDR3 DNA sequence: TGTGCCAGCAGCCAAGTGGCTGGGACTAGCATGGATACGCAGTATTTT. It yields the protein CASSQVAGTSMDTQYF.

The chain recombines TRBV28 with TRBJ2-7; 8 nucleotides align to TRBD2. Trimming removed 4 bases from V and 5 bases from J; junction bases left unmatched: 4. CDR3 size: 13 residues. From germline, CDR1 is MDHEN and CDR2 SYDVKM. In DNA form, the CDR3 reads TGTGCCAGCAGTTCTGGGACTAGTGACGAGCAGTACTTC. Translating gives CASSSGTSDEQYF.

This chain connects TRBV15 to TRBJ2-3, with D unresolved. CDR1 is LNHNV and CDR2 is YYDKDF in the germline V gene (reference sequence). V was pared by 0 bases and J by 3 bases, with 7 bases between. CDR3 length: 14 amino acids. CDR3 DNA: TGTGCCACCAGCAGAGATGACACAACAGATACGCAGTATTTT. This encodes CATSRDDTTDTQYF.

CDR3 coding DNA: TGTGCCCTTGCCGAAATGAGGGAGCAGTACTTC. Its translation: CALAEMREQYF. The chain is built from TRBV10-3 and TRBJ2-7, with D unclear. V lost 11 bases and J 7 bases, leaving 15 bases between the germline ends. The CDR3 is 11 amino acids. Germline-derived CDR1 and CDR2 are ENHRY and SYGVKD.

The chain is built from TRBV2 and TRBJ2-7, with TRBD2 identical over 8 bases. V trimming: 3 bases; J trimming: 6 bases; junction bases outside the gene matches: 7. The CDR3 sequence is 14 residues long. The V gene's germline CDR1 is SNHLY and CDR2 FYNNEI. The CDR3 DNA reads as TGTGCCAGCAGTGATGGTAGCGGGGTAGTCGAGCAGTACTTC. Protein: CASSDGSGVVEQYF.

The chain carries TRBV9 and TRBJ2-3; 11 bases agree with TRBD2. With V trimmed by 4 bases and J by 6 bases, 4 bases remained unmatched. The V gene's germline CDR1 is SGDLS and CDR2 YYNGEE. The CDR3 covers 14 residues. Written as DNA, the CDR3 is TGTGCCAGCAGCTGGACTAGCGGGCAGGATACGCAGTATTTT. The encoded protein is CASSWTSGQDTQYF.

CDR3 nucleotides: TGTGCCAGCAGCTCCGGGACTAGCGGGAGGGCCGGTCCAGATACGCAGTATTTT. Protein product: CASSSGTSGRAGPDTQYF. The chain carries TRBV7-9 and TRBJ2-3; TRBD2 matches at 16 bases. The CDR3 runs to 18 residues. Trimming at V came to 4 bases and at J to 4 bases, leaving 8 bases not matched to a gene. Germline V gene sequence: CDR1 SEHNR, CDR2 FQNEAQ (reference sequence).

Only one count was recorded for this clone. The chain uses TRBV10-2 and TRBJ2-1; 8 positions match TRBD1. Per the germline V gene, CDR1 is WSHSY and CDR2 is SAAADI. V was pared by 6 bases and J by 7 bases, with 5 bases of the junction left unmatched. The CDR3 is made up of 13 amino acids. Here the CDR3 DNA reads TGCGCCAGCAGGAAGACAGGGGTAAATGAGCAGTTCTTC. Its protein is CASRKTGVNEQFF.

This chain connects TRBV4-1 to TRBJ2-7; 10 nucleotides agree with TRBD2. The V gene end was trimmed by 2 bases and the J gene end by 4 bases; junction bases not matched to a gene: 8. The germline CDR1 and CDR2 sequences are MGHRA and YSYEKL. The CDR3 length is 16 residues. The CDR3 here is CASSQLPGLALYEQYF. As DNA, the CDR3 is TGCGCCAGCAGCCAATTACCGGGACTAGCGCTATACGAGCAGTACTTC.